This T cell receptor (beta chain) was sequenced during a study of shared clonotypes between healthy human individuals. The study, taken as a whole, reports: Roughly 5% of naive CD4 clonotypes were shared across a handful of donors.

A word on this clone: Its antigen is still unknown.

Replicate sorted-subset PCRs were loaded with 150 to 250 ng DNA, about 30,000 T cell genomes. In the original processing: Sequence data from immunoSEQ were junction-only and lacked quality scores; consequently, filtering differed. Using immunoSEQ multiplex PCR, the repertoire was profiled, and TCRdb retains in-frame clones only, with some absent. V, J and clone size are taken as reported in that table, and D and trimming were inferred from the DNA itself. This sample has around 700,000 clones; more than 70% occur once, and the top ten carry 1.5% to 2%. Germline CDR1 is LNHDA and CDR2 is SQIVND (reference sequence). This CDR3 has 15 amino acids. With V trimmed by 10 bases and J by 4 bases, 12 bases remained unmatched.

The chain links TRBV19 to TRBJ2-2; TRBD1 matches 7 bases. This receptor was taken from a woman under 40 in good health. Sequencing was done on a sample of memory CD4+ T cells sorted from blood. Subset described: CD45RA-negative fraction. The CDR3 loop reads CATKGAGAGTGELFF. The CDR3 DNA sequence: TGTGCCACAAAGGGGGCAGGGGCGGGCACCGGGGAGCTGTTTTTT.